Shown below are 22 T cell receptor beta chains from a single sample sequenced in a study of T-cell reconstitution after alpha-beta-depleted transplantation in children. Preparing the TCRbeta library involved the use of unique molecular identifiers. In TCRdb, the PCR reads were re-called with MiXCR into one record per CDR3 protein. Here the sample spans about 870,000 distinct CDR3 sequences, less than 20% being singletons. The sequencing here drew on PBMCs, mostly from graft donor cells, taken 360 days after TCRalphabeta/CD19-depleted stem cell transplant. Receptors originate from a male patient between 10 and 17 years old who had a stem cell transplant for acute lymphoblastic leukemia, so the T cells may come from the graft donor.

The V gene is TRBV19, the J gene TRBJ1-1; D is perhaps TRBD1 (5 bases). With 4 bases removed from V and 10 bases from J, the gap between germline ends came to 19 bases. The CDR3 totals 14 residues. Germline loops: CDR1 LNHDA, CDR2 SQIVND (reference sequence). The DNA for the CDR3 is TGTGCCAGTAGTACCAAGACAGTAGTCGAGGGAGCTTTCTTT. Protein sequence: CASSTKTVVEGAFF.

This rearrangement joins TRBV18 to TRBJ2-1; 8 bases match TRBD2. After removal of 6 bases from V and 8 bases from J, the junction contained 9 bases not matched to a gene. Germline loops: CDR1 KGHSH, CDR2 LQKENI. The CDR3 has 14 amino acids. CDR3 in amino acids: CASSAGGYGDEQFF. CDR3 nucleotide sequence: TGTGCCAGCTCGGCGGGGGGCTACGGAGATGAGCAGTTCTTC.

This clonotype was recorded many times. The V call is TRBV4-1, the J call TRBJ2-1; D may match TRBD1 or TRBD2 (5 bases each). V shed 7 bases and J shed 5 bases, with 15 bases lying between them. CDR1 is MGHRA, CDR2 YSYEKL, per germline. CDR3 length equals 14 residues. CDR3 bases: TGCGCCAGCAAGGGGAGCCCGGCGGACAATGAGCAGTTCTTC. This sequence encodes CASKGSPADNEQFF.

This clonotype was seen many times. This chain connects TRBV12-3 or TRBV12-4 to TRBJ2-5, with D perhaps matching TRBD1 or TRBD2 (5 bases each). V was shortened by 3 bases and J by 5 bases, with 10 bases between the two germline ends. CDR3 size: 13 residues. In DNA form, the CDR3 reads TGTGCCAGCAGTTTTCTCTGGGGGGAGACCCAGTACTTC. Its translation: CASSFLWGETQYF.

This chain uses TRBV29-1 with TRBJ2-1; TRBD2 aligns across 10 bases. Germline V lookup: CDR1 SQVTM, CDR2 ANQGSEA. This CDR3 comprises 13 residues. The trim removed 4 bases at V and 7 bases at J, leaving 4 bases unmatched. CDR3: CSVGSGRRNEQFF. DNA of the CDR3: TGCAGCGTTGGTAGCGGGAGGAGGAATGAGCAGTTCTTC.

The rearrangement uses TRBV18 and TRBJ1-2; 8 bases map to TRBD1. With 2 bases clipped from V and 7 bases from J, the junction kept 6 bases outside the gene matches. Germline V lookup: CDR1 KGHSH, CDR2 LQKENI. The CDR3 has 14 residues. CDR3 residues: CASSPGQGGSGYTF. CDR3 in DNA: TGTGCCAGCTCACCAGGACAGGGAGGCAGTGGCTACACCTTC.

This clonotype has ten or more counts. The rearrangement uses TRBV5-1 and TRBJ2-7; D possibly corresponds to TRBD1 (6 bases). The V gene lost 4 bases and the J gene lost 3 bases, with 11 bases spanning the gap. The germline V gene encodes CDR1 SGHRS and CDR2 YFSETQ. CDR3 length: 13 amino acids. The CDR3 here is CASSLGASYEQYF. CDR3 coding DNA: TGCGCCAGCAGCCTGGGGGCTAGCTACGAGCAGTACTTC.

The CDR3 protein is CASSLRSTGQGSFEQYF. The CDR3 DNA reads TGTGCCAGCTCACTCCGATCCACGGGACAGGGGTCTTTCGAGCAGTACTTC. The chain uses TRBV18 and TRBJ2-7, with 10 bases identical to TRBD1. Germline-derived CDR1 and CDR2 are KGHSH and LQKENI. J lost 6 bases, V lost 4 bases, and 15 bases had no gene match. The CDR3 is made up of 17 amino acids.

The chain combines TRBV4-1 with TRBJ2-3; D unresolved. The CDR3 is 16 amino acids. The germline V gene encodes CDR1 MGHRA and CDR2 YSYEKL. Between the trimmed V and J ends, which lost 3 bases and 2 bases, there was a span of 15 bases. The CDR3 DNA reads TGCGCCAGCAGCCACCCAGGACGGCAGATCACAGATACGCAGTATTTT. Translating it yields CASSHPGRQITDTQYF.

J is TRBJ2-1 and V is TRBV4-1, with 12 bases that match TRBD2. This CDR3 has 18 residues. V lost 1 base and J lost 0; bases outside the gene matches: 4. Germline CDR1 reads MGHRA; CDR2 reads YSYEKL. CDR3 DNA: TGCGCCAGCAGCCAAGGTGGGACTAGCGGGTACTCCTACAATGAGCAGTTCTTC. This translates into CASSQGGTSGYSYNEQFF.

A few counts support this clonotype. For the CDR3, the DNA is TGTGCCAGCAGCCCTAGCCGAACGCAGGCGAACACCGGGGAGCTGTTTTTT. As protein: CASSPSRTQANTGELFF. This chain joins TRBV7-2 and TRBJ2-2; D perhaps matches TRBD2 (5 bases). V lost 5 bases, J lost 0 bases, and 16 bases lay in between. Germline loops: CDR1 SGHTA, CDR2 FQGNSA. This CDR3 region has 17 residues.

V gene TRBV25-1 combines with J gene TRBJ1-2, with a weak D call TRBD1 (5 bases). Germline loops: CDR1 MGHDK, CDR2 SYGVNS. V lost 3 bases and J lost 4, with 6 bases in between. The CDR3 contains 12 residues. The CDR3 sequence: CASSETVYGYTF. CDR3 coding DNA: TGTGCCAGCAGTGAGACAGTCTATGGCTACACCTTC.

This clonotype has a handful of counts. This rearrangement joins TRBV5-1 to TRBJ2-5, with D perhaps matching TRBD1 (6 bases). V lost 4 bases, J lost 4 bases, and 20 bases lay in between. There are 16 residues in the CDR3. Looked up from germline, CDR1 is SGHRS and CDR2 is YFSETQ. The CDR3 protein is CASSTHGEQGRETQYF. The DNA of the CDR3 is TGCGCCAGCAGCACCCATGGTGAACAGGGTCGAGAGACCCAGTACTTC.

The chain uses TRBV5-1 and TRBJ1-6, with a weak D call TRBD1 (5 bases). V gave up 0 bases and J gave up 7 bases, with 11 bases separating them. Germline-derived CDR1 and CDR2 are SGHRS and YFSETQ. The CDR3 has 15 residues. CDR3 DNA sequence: TGCGCCAGCAGCTTGGGGGACGAACGCAATTCACCCCTCCACTTT. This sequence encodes CASSLGDERNSPLHF.

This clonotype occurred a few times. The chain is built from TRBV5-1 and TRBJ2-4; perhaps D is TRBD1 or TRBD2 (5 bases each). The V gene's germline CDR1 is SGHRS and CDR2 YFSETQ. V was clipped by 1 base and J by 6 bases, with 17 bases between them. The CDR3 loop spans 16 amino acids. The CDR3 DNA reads TGCGCCAGCAGCTTGTGGATGAGGGGTGACGGAAACATTCAGTACTTC. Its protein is CASSLWMRGDGNIQYF.

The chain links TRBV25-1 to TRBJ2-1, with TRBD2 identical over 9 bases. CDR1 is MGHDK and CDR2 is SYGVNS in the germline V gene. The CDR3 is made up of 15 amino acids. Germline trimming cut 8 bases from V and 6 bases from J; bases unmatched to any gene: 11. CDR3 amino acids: CASGIWTSVFNEQFF. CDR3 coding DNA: TGTGCCAGCGGGATTTGGACTAGCGTCTTCAATGAGCAGTTCTTC. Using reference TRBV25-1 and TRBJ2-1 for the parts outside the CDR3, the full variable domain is EADIYQTPRYLVIGTGKKITLECSQTMGHDKMYWYQQDPGMELHLIHYSYGVNSTEKGDLSSESTVSRIRTEHFPLTLESARPSHTSQYLCASGIWTSVFNEQFFGPGTRLTVL.

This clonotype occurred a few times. The DNA of the CDR3 is TGCGCCAGCAGCTTTGGACTAGCGGGAGGGCTAGAGACCCAGTACTTC. This sequence encodes CASSFGLAGGLETQYF. J is TRBJ2-5 and V is TRBV5-1; 15 positions agree with TRBD2. This CDR3 has 16 amino acids. The germline V gene has CDR1 SGHRS and CDR2 YFSETQ. Trimming removed 2 bases from V and 4 bases from J; junction bases left unmatched: 3.

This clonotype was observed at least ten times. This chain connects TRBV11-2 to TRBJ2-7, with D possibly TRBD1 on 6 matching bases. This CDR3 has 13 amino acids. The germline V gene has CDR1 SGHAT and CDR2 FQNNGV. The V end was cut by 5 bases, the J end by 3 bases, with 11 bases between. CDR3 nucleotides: TGTGCCAGCAGCCAGGACAGCATCTACGAGCAGTACTTC. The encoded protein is CASSQDSIYEQYF.

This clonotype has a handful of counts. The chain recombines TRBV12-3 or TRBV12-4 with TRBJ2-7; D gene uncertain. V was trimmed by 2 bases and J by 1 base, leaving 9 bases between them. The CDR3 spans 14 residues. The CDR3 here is CASSLLVGSYEQYF. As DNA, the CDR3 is TGTGCCAGCAGTTTATTGGTGGGGTCCTACGAGCAGTACTTC.

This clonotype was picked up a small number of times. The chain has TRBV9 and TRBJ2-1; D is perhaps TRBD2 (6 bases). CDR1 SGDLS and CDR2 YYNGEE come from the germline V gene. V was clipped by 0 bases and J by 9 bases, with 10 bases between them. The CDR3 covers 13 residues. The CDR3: CASSVGLASEQFF. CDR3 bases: TGTGCCAGCAGCGTAGGCCTAGCGAGTGAGCAGTTCTTC. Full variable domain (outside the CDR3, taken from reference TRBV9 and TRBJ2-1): DSGVTQTPKHLITATGQRVTLRCSPRSGDLSVYWYQQSLDQGLQFLIQYYNGEERAKGNILERFSAQQFPDLHSELNLSSLELGDSALYFCASSVGLASEQFFGPGTRLTVL.

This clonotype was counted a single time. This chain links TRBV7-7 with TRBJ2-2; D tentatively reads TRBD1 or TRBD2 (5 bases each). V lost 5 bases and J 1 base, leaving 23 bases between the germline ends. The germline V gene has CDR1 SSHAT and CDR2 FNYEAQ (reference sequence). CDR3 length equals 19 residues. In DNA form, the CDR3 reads TGTGCCAGCAGCCCCAGATTTTCGGGGACCAGATTGAACACCGGGGAGCTGTTTTTT. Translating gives CASSPRFSGTRLNTGELFF.

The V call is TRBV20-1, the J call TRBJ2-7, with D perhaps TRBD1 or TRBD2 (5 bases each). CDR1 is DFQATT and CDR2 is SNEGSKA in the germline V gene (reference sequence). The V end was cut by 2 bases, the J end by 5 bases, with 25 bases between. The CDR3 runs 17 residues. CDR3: CSARFLLSGTVRNEQYF. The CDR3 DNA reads TGCAGTGCTAGATTCCTTTTATCCGGGACGGTCAGGAACGAGCAGTACTTC.